These 8 T cell receptor beta chains came from one sample sequenced in a study of T-cell reconstitution after alpha-beta-depleted transplantation in children. Preparation of the TCRbeta library used unique molecular identifiers. TCRdb independently ran MiXCR on the PCR reads; one entry per CDR3 protein. The sample carries about 980,000 distinct CDR3 sequences, about 29% recorded once. The sample consisted of PBMCs, mostly from graft donor cells, taken 360 days after TCRalphabeta/CD19-depleted stem cell transplant. The receptors derive from a boy less than two years old who had a stem cell transplant for SCID, so the T cells may come from the graft donor.

The chain is built from TRBV10-3 and TRBJ1-5; tentative D call: TRBD1 (6 bases). This CDR3 comprises 13 residues. Germline CDR1 and CDR2: ENHRY and SYGVKD. The V and J ends lost 8 bases and 4 bases respectively, with 12 bases between them. For the CDR3, the DNA is TGTGCCATCGGGGGGGCACCTAATCAGCCCCAGCATTTT. Its protein is CAIGGAPNQPQHF.

The chain links TRBV15 to TRBJ2-5; the D is unclear. CDR3 length equals 13 residues. The V and J ends lost 1 base and 1 base respectively, with 4 bases between them. Germline V gene sequence: CDR1 LNHNV, CDR2 YYDKDF (reference sequence). This CDR3 reads CATSRGGQETQYF. DNA for the CDR3: TGTGCCACCAGCAGAGGCGGCCAAGAGACCCAGTACTTC. Complete variable domain (other parts from reference TRBV15 and TRBJ2-5): DAMVIQNPRYQVTQFGKPVTLSCSQTLNHNVMYWYQQKSSQAPKLLFHYYDKDFNNEADTPDNFQSRRPNTSFCFLDIRSPGLGDTAMYLCATSRGGQETQYFGPGTRLLVL.

The V gene is TRBV12-3 or TRBV12-4, the J gene TRBJ2-7, with D perhaps TRBD1 (6 bases). This CDR3 has 13 amino acids. V was cut by 2 bases and J by 4 bases, with 9 bases left in between. The CDR3 DNA follows: TGTGCCAGCAGTTTATTCAGGGGATACGAGCAGTACTTC. Translated: CASSLFRGYEQYF.

This clonotype was detected ten times or more. The chain is built from TRBV28 and TRBJ1-6; 8 positions match TRBD1. The ends lost 3 bases at V and 5 bases at J; junction bases unmatched: 6. There are 16 residues in the CDR3. Germline V gene data show CDR1 as MDHEN and CDR2 as SYDVKM. The CDR3 region is CASSFARTGNNSPLHF. The CDR3 coding sequence is TGTGCCAGCAGTTTCGCCAGGACAGGGAATAATTCACCCCTCCACTTT.

This clonotype was seen a handful of times. This chain links TRBV20-1 with TRBJ2-5; the D gene is possibly TRBD1 (6 bases). Germline V gene sequence: CDR1 DFQATT, CDR2 SNEGSKA (reference sequence). V was shortened by 2 bases and J by 2 bases, with 9 bases between the two germline ends. This CDR3 region has 13 residues. The CDR3 region has the DNA TGCAGTGCTAGACAGGGGCAACAAGAGACCCAGTACTTC. It translates to CSARQGQQETQYF.

The CDR3 bases are TGTGCCAGCAGCCAAGAGAATTTAAATACGCAGTATTTT. Translated: CASSQENLNTQYF. V and J are TRBV4-2 and TRBJ2-3; no clear D gene. This CDR3 has 13 residues. The germline gives CDR1 LGHNA, CDR2 YNFKEQ. The V end was cut by 0 bases, the J end by 7 bases, with 8 bases between.

This clonotype was counted between two and nine times. The V call is TRBV13, the J call TRBJ1-3, with no clear D. V was pared by 0 bases and J by 3 bases, with 15 bases between. The germline V gene has CDR1 PRHDT and CDR2 FYEKMQ (reference sequence). The CDR3 is 17 residues long. The CDR3 loop reads CASSLGHGVKLGNTIYF. CDR3 in DNA: TGTGCCAGCAGCTTAGGCCATGGGGTAAAACTTGGAAACACCATATATTTT.

The chain employs TRBV15 and TRBJ2-2; 8 nucleotides match TRBD2. Germline V lookup: CDR1 LNHNV, CDR2 YYDKDF (reference sequence). V dropped 1 base and J dropped 2; count of bases not matched to a gene: 15. The CDR3 runs 20 residues. The DNA of the CDR3 is TGTGCCACCAGCAGAGTGTGGAATCGCGGGGGGCCGAGTAACACCGGGGAGCTGTTTTTT. As protein: CATSRVWNRGGPSNTGELFF.